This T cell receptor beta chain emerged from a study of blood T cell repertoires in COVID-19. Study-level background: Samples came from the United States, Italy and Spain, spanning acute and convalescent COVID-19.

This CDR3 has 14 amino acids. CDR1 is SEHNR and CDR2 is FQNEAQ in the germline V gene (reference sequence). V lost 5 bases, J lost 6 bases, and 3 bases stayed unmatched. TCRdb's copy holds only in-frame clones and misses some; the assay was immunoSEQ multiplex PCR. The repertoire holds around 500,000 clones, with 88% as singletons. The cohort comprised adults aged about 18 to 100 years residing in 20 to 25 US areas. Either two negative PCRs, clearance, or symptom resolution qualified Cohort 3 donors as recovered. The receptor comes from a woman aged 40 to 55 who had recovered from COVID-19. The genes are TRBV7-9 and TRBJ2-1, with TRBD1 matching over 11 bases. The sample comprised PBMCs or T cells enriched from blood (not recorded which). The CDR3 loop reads CASSKDRGPNEQFF. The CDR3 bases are TGTGCCAGCAGCAAGGACAGGGGGCCCAATGAGCAGTTCTTC.